This T cell receptor beta chain was obtained from a study of metastatic and nonmetastatic thyroid tumors. CDR3 size: 14 residues. Trimming removed 7 bases at V and 3 bases at J, with 16 bases between. Germline values: CDR1 MNHNS, CDR2 SASEGT. This clone was seen many times. Thyroid surgery had not been preceded by any treatment in any patient. How the authors handled the data: To classify distant metastasis in papillary thyroid cancer, a model was built from CDR3 differences across clinicopathological groups. Through MiXCR, TCRdb re-clonotyped the PCR reads. V and J calls and clone size were set by TCRdb, not the authors. The sample holds tens of thousands of clones; roughly a quarter are singletons and the top ten take 18%.

This receptor was taken from a male donor with papillary thyroid cancer or a benign thyroid nodule (not recorded which). Some clones in this sample may be carry-over from other donors' samples. The sequenced sample was blood. The chain uses TRBV6-1 and TRBJ2-7, with a tentative D call TRBD1 (5 bases). The CDR3: CASNIRTNYYEQYF. The DNA of the CDR3 is TGTGCCAGCAACATACGGACAAATTACTACGAGCAGTACTTC.